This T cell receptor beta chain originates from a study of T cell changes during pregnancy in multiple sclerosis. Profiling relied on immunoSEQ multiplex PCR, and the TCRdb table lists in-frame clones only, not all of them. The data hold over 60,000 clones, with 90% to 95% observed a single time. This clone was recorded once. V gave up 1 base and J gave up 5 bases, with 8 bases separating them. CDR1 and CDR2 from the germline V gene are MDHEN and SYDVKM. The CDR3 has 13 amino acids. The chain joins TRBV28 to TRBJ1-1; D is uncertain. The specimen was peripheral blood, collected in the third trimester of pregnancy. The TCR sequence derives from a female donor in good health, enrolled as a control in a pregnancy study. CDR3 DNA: TGTGCCAGCAGTTTATACCCGGGGACTGAAGCTTTCTTT. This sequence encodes CASSLYPGTEAFF.